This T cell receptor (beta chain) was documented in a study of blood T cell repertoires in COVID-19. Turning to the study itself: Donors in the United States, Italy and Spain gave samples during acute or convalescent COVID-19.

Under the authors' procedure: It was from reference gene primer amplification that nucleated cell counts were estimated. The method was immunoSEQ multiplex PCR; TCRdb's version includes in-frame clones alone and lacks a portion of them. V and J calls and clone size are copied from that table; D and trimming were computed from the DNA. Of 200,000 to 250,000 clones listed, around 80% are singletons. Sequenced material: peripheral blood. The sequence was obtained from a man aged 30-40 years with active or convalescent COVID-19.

CDR3 region: CASKEGSGGKNEQFF. In DNA form, the CDR3 reads TGTGCCAGTAAGGAAGGTAGCGGGGGAAAGAATGAGCAGTTCTTC. V is TRBV6-5 and J is TRBJ2-1; 9 bases are shared with TRBD2. CDR1 is MNHEY, CDR2 SVGAGI, per germline. Trimming took 9 bases from V and 7 from J; bases not matched to a gene: 13. This CDR3 is built from 15 residues.